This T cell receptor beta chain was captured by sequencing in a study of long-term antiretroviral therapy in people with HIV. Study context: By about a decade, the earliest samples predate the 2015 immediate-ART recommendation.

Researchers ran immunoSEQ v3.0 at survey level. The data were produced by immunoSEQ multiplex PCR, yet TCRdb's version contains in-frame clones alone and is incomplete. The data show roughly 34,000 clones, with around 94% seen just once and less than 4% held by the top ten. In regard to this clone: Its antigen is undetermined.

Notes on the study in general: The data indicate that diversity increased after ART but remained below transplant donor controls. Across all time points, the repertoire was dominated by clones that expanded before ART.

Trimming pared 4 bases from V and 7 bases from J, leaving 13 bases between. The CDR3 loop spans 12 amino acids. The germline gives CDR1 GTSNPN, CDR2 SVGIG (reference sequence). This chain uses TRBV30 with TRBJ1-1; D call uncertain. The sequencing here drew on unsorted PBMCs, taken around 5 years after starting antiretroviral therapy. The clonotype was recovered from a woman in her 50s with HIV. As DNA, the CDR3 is TGTGCCTGGACCCAAGGGAGCGTTGAAGCTTTCTTT. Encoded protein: CAWTQGSVEAFF.